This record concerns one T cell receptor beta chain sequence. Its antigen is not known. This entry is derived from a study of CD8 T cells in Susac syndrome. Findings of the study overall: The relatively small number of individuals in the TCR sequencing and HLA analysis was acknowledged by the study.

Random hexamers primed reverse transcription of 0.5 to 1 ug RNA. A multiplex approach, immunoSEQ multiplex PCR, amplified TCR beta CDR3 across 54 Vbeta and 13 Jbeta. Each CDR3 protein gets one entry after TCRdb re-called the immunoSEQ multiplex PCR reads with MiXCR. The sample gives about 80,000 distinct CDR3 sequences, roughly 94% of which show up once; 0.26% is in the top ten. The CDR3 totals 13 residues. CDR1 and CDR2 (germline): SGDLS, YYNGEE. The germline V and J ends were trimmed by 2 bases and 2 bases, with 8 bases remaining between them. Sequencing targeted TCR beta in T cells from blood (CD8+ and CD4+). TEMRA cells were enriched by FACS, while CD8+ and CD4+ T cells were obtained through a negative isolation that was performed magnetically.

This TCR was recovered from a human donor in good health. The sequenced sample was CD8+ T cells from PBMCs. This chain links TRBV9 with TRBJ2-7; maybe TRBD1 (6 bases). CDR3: CASSVGTTYEQYF. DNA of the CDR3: TGTGCCAGCAGCGTGGGGACAACCTACGAGCAGTACTTC.